The sequence of this TCR beta chain was determined in a study of response to subunit inactivated influenza vaccine. CDR1 LGHNA and CDR2 YSLEER come from the germline V gene. The ends lost 2 bases at V and 0 bases at J; junction bases unmatched: 2. This CDR3 comprises 15 residues. Findings of the study overall: Few new T cells, the authors suggested, are recruited by each seasonal influenza vaccination.

TCRdb reprocessed the RT-PCR reads with MiXCR, giving one entry per CDR3 protein. The top ten clones hold around 7.3% of a sample with hundreds of thousands of distinct CDR3 sequences, about 15% of them seen once. Comments on this clonotype: As yet, its antigen is unknown.

The sequencing used PBMCs from blood, collected approximately 15 days before vaccination. The chain couples TRBV4-3 to TRBJ2-7; 9 bases align to TRBD1. The receptor was derived from a man between 50 and 59 years old who received an inactivated influenza vaccine. The CDR3: CASSQSTGGSYEQYF. CDR3 in DNA: TGCGCCAGCAGCCAATCGACAGGGGGCTCCTACGAGCAGTACTTC.